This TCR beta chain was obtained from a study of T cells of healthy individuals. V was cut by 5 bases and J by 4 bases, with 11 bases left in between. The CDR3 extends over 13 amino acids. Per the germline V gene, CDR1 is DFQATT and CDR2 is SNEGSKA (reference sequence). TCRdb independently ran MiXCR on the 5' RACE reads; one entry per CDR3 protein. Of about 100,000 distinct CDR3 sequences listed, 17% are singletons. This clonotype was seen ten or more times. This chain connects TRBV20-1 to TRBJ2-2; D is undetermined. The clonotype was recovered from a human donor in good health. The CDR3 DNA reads TGCAGTGCTGGGTTACGCGTCACCGGGGAGCTGTTTTTT. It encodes CSAGLRVTGELFF.